This T cell receptor (beta chain) was identified during a study of T cell repertoires in cytomegalovirus infection. This CDR3 comprises 14 residues. The V and J ends lost 6 bases and 4 bases, in that order; junction bases with no gene match: 12. Per the germline V gene, CDR1 is DFQATT and CDR2 is SNEGSKA (reference sequence). TCRdb recomputed calls from the reads with MiXCR, one row per CDR3 protein. This sample carries about 740,000 distinct CDR3 sequences, under 40% of them seen once, and the ten largest clones take around 2.8%. Sequencing was carried out using PBMCs. The TCR was taken from a human donor in good health (CMV status not recorded). Some clones in this sample may be carry-over from other donors' samples. The chain employs TRBV20-1 and TRBJ2-7, with 7 bases fitting TRBD2. CDR3 region: CSANRAGLLYEQYF. CDR3 nucleotides: TGCAGTGCCAACCGAGCGGGACTCCTATACGAGCAGTACTTC.